This entry concerns a single T cell receptor (beta chain). This record belongs to a study of shared clonotypes between healthy human individuals. Study-wide context: Those who served as donors were a couple of women and a few men between the ages of 18 and 49.

Assay: immunoSEQ multiplex PCR; the TCRdb copy retains only in-frame clones and omits some. The table lists roughly 500,000 clones, around 80% of them singletons, with around 12% in the top ten. With V trimmed by 8 bases and J by 7 bases, 13 bases remained unmatched. CDR3 length: 14 amino acids. In germline, CDR1 is SQVTM, CDR2 ANQGSEA. The source of this sequence is a middle-aged woman in good health. Some clones in this sample may be carry-over from other donors' samples. Sample: PBMCs. V is TRBV29-1 and J is TRBJ2-1; 8 nucleotides match TRBD1. The CDR3 DNA reads as TGCAGCTTTTCGGACAGGGTGGGGCCTAATGAGCAGTTCTTC. Amino acids: CSFSDRVGPNEQFF.